Listed here is a single TCR beta chain. The sample is drawn from a study of T cells in Graves' hyperthyroidism and ophthalmopathy. RNA transcripts served as the template for amplifying TCR beta CDR3 regions. The study used the HTBI primer set for a first-round RT-PCR of the TCR CDR3. TCRdb recomputed calls from the multiplex PCR reads with MiXCR, one row per CDR3 protein. The repertoire has over 700,000 distinct CDR3 sequences, around 40% of them found once; the top ten carry roughly 31%. CDR3 length: 16 amino acids. V was cut by 4 bases and J by 2 bases, with 18 bases left in between. Germline-derived CDR1 and CDR2 are LGHNA and YSLEER.

Source material: blood. The gene calls are TRBV4-3 and TRBJ2-7; perhaps TRBD1 as D (5 bases). This sequence originates from a middle-aged woman with Graves' hyperthyroidism. The CDR3 region is CASSRITGEVPYEQYF. DNA for the CDR3: TGCGCCAGCAGCCGCATAACAGGAGAAGTGCCCTACGAGCAGTACTTC.